One and the same sample provided the 18 T cell receptor beta chains below, sequenced in a study of T cells after yellow fever vaccination. TCRdb reprocessed the 5' RACE reads via MiXCR and lists one record per CDR3 protein. The repertoire holds some 260,000 distinct CDR3 sequences, roughly 4.8% seen once, with around 3.3% in the top ten. The sample in question was CD4+ T cells sorted from PBMCs, obtained on the day of the yellow fever booster vaccination. All receptors derive from a young man who received the YFV17D yellow fever vaccine.

This rearrangement joins TRBV6-2 or TRBV6-3 to TRBJ2-7, with D perhaps matching TRBD1 or TRBD2 (6 bases each). The germline V gene encodes CDR1 MNHEY and CDR2 SVGEGT. The CDR3 spans 15 residues. With 7 bases removed from V and 2 bases from J, the gap between germline ends came to 18 bases. The CDR3 protein is CASKASDSGAYEQYF. DNA for the CDR3: TGTGCCAGCAAGGCTAGCGATTCAGGGGCCTACGAGCAGTACTTC.

V gene TRBV9 combines with J gene TRBJ2-1; TRBD2 aligns across 7 bases. Trimming at V came to 2 bases and at J to 1 base, leaving 6 bases not matched to a gene. Germline-derived CDR1 and CDR2 are SGDLS and YYNGEE. The CDR3 runs to 16 residues. The CDR3 bases are TGTGCCAGCAGCGTGTCTGGGGGGGGATCCTACAATGAGCAGTTCTTC. Protein: CASSVSGGGSYNEQFF.

This clonotype was found a few times. The rearrangement links TRBV30 to TRBJ1-5, with unresolved D. The CDR3 length is 14 residues. Germline CDR1 reads GTSNPN; CDR2 reads SVGIG (reference sequence). Deletions cut 3 bases from V and 3 bases from J, with 12 bases between. Here the CDR3 DNA reads TGTGCCTGGAGCCCGTACATAAACAATCAGCCCCAGCATTTT. It specifies CAWSPYINNQPQHF.

In this sample, this clonotype turned up many times. This chain connects TRBV18 to TRBJ1-1; D gene uncertain. Trimming removed 6 bases at V and 2 bases at J, with 13 bases between. This CDR3 contains 14 residues. Per germline, CDR1 KGHSH and CDR2 LQKENI. CDR3 coding DNA: TGTGCCAGCTCCGTCGGTCTGGTTAACACTGAAGCTTTCTTT. The encoded protein is CASSVGLVNTEAFF.

In its sample, this clonotype was seen many times. V is TRBV12-3 or TRBV12-4 and J is TRBJ2-3, with 9 nucleotides matching TRBD1. Trimming cost V 10 bases and J 9 bases; bases outside gene matches: 5. The CDR3 loop spans 11 amino acids. The CDR3 loop reads CATDRGRTQYF. Here the CDR3 DNA reads TGTGCCACGGACAGGGGACGGACGCAGTATTTT.

This clonotype was counted many times. The chain has TRBV4-3 and TRBJ1-4; D is possibly TRBD1 (6 bases). Germline V gene sequence: CDR1 LGHNA, CDR2 YSLEER. The V and J ends lost 0 bases and 4 bases respectively, with 15 bases between them. This CDR3 region has 17 residues. This CDR3 is CASSQDWGHPYNEKLFF. The CDR3 DNA sequence: TGCGCCAGCAGCCAAGATTGGGGACACCCGTATAATGAAAAACTGTTTTTT.

This clonotype turned up a few times. V gene TRBV5-1 combines with J gene TRBJ1-1; 9 bases agree with TRBD1. The germline V gene has CDR1 SGHRS and CDR2 YFSETQ. Germline trimming cut 5 bases from V and 5 bases from J; bases unmatched to any gene: 4. This CDR3 has 13 amino acids. CDR3 protein: CASSWTGETEAFF. Here the CDR3 DNA reads TGCGCCAGCAGTTGGACAGGGGAAACTGAAGCTTTCTTT. Filled out from reference TRBV5-1 and TRBJ1-1, the complete variable domain reads KAGVTQTPRYLIKTRGQQVTLSCSPISGHRSVSWYQQTPGQGLQFLFEYFSETQRNKGNFPGRFSGRQFSNSRSEMNVSTLELGDSALYLCASSWTGETEAFFGQGTRLTVV.

This clonotype turned up a few times. The V gene is TRBV15, the J gene TRBJ1-2; TRBD1 aligns across 7 bases. The V and J ends lost 1 base and 5 bases, in that order; junction bases with no gene match: 10. CDR1 and CDR2 from the germline V gene are LNHNV and YYDKDF (reference sequence). The CDR3 loop spans 16 amino acids. CDR3: CATSRAPGQTIYGYTF. CDR3 bases: TGTGCCACCAGCAGAGCCCCGGGACAGACCATTTATGGCTACACCTTC.

Notes on this clonotype: A much larger clonotype is one base distant, so this may be a read error. This chain joins TRBV6-5 and TRBJ1-2; a possible D gene is TRBD1 (5 bases). Germline CDR1 MNHEY, CDR2 SVGAGI. The CDR3 runs 16 residues. CDR3 sequence reads: CASTRLDGHGGGGFTF. The CDR3 DNA follows: TGTGCCAGCACCCGCCTGGACGGCCACGGGGGAGGTGGCTTCACCTTC.

This clonotype was counted many times. The rearrangement joins TRBV20-1 to TRBJ1-1; possible D gene TRBD1, 5 bases. With 3 bases removed from V and 4 bases from J, the gap between germline ends came to 9 bases. Germline V CDR1 and CDR2: DFQATT, SNEGSKA (reference sequence). The CDR3 length is 12 residues. In nucleotides, the CDR3 is TGCAGTGCTAGGGTTGGGGGCACTGAAGCTTTCTTT. This translates into CSARVGGTEAFF.

The sample holds many counts of this clonotype. The chain employs TRBV23-1 and TRBJ2-3; 9 bases match TRBD1. TRBV23-1 qualifies as an ORF whose function is uncertain. This CDR3 contains 18 residues. The ends lost 0 bases at V and 0 bases at J; junction bases unmatched: 7. CDR3 in amino acids: CASSQSGDRVGSTDTQYF. In DNA, the CDR3 is TGCGCCAGCAGTCAATCGGGGGACAGGGTGGGTAGCACAGATACGCAGTATTTT.

This clonotype was found a few times. V is TRBV23-1 and J is TRBJ2-7; 8 bases line up with TRBD1. TRBV23-1 belongs to the ORF category, with a function that is uncertain. The CDR3 is 15 residues long. Trimming took 7 bases from V and 6 from J; bases not matched to a gene: 14. CDR3 loop: CASILRTGKAREQYV. The CDR3 DNA sequence: TGCGCCAGCATACTACGGACAGGGAAAGCGCGCGAGCAGTACGTC.

This clonotype was seen many times. The V and J genes are TRBV5-1 and TRBJ1-1; D is undetermined. CDR1 and CDR2 (germline): SGHRS, YFSETQ. V shed 3 bases and J shed 3 bases, with 9 bases lying between them. This CDR3 is built from 13 residues. As DNA, the CDR3 is TGCGCCAGCAGCTCCCGACAAGACACTGAAGCTTTCTTT. The encoded protein is CASSSRQDTEAFF.

This clonotype occurred many times. V and J are TRBV6-2 or TRBV6-3 and TRBJ2-7, with D maybe TRBD2 (5 bases). This CDR3 has 14 residues. The germline CDR1 and CDR2 sequences are MNHEY and SVGEGT. V lost 0 bases and J lost 3, with 9 bases in between. The DNA for the CDR3 is TGTGCCAGCAGTTACTCGGCAGGAGGCTACGAGCAGTACGTC. This gives the protein CASSYSAGGYEQYV.

V is TRBV5-6 and J is TRBJ1-3; D remains unclear. The CDR3 sequence is 15 residues long. With 3 bases removed from V and 0 bases from J, the gap between germline ends came to 10 bases. CDR1 SGHDT and CDR2 YYEEEE come from the germline V gene. CDR3 nucleotides: TGTGCCAGCAGCTCTTCGGACGGCTCTGGAAACACCATATATTTT. Its translation: CASSSSDGSGNTIYF.

A single count supports this clonotype. This chain links TRBV19 with TRBJ1-1; 7 bases are a match to TRBD1. This CDR3 has 14 residues. V lost 6 bases and J lost 1; bases outside the gene matches: 5. CDR1 and CDR2 from the germline V gene are LNHDA and SQIVND (reference sequence). CDR3 in DNA: TGTGCCAGTAGAAGACAGGGACCGAACACTGAAGCTTTCTTT. It specifies CASRRQGPNTEAFF.

DNA for the CDR3: TGTGCCAGCAGTATTCTCACAGATACGCAGTATTTT. Protein sequence: CASSILTDTQYF. The chain couples TRBV6-1 to TRBJ2-3; the D is unclear. Germline values: CDR1 MNHNS, CDR2 SASEGT. Trimming shortened V by 5 bases and J by 2 bases, and 5 bases separated the two germline ends. The CDR3 spans 12 residues.

The sample holds a few counts of this clonotype. The rearrangement joins TRBV6-5 to TRBJ1-6; D is perhaps TRBD1 (6 bases). CDR3 length: 15 amino acids. V was trimmed by 9 bases and J by 7 bases, leaving 19 bases between them. The germline CDR1 and CDR2 sequences are MNHEY and SVGAGI. CDR3 nucleotides: TGTGCCAGTCAGAGGGGAGGGGGAAGGAATTCACCCCTCCACTTT. Translation: CASQRGGGRNSPLHF.